Following are 10 T cell receptor beta chains from one sample sequenced in a study of identical twins. TCRdb re-called the 5' RACE reads through MiXCR, storing one row per CDR3 protein. This table has hundreds of thousands of distinct CDR3 sequences, 9% to 15% appearing once. The sample was also reused in another study, on yellow fever vaccine responses in identical twins.

The specimen was PBMCs. The receptors were sampled from a woman under 30 in good health.

The rearrangement joins TRBV3-1 to TRBJ1-5, with unresolved D. Per the germline V gene, CDR1 is LGHDT and CDR2 is YNNKEL (reference sequence). The CDR3 loop spans 14 amino acids. Trimming shortened V by 0 bases and J by 1 base, and 4 bases separated the two germline ends. The CDR3 here is CASSQDLSNQPQHF. The DNA for the CDR3 is TGTGCCAGCAGCCAAGATCTGAGCAATCAGCCCCAGCATTTT.

The rearrangement links TRBV24-1 to TRBJ1-2; D gene ambiguous. The length of the CDR3 is 15 residues. CDR1 is KGHDR and CDR2 is SFDVKD in the germline V gene. Trimming pared 2 bases from V and 4 bases from J, leaving 13 bases between. CDR3 protein: CATSDSMVGSYGYTF. CDR3 sequence (DNA): TGTGCCACCAGTGATTCGATGGTAGGGAGCTATGGCTACACCTTC.

This clonotype was seen many times. V and J are TRBV4-1 and TRBJ1-5, with 7 bases matching TRBD1. Losses at the gene ends were 2 bases for V and 6 bases for J; bases not matched to a gene: 4. Germline CDR1 MGHRA, CDR2 YSYEKL. The CDR3 sequence is 14 residues long. CDR3 loop: CASSQPGTVQPQHF. CDR3 nucleotides: TGCGCCAGCAGCCAACCAGGGACAGTTCAGCCCCAGCATTTT.

The chain links TRBV11-2 to TRBJ1-6; no firm D call. CDR1 and CDR2 from the germline V gene are SGHAT and FQNNGV. The CDR3 loop spans 14 amino acids. Trimming took 5 bases from V and 5 from J, leaving 10 bases between them. The CDR3 DNA is TGTGCCAGCAGCCCCGGGCGTCATAATTCACCCCTCCACTTT. Amino acid sequence: CASSPGRHNSPLHF.

This chain uses TRBV20-1 with TRBJ2-7; 10 nucleotides agree with TRBD2. Germline values: CDR1 DFQATT, CDR2 SNEGSKA (reference sequence). Trimming at V came to 5 bases and at J to 7 bases, leaving 14 bases not matched to a gene. CDR3 length equals 15 residues. The CDR3 nucleotides read TGCAGTGCTGCCCAACTAGCGGGAAGGCTCCGGGAGCAGTACGTC. Amino acids: CSAAQLAGRLREQYV.

A few counts support this clonotype. This chain links TRBV5-1 with TRBJ1-1; TRBD1 matches 8 bases. V lost 0 bases to trimming and J lost 5 bases; unmatched junction nucleotides: 6. CDR1 is SGHRS, CDR2 YFSETQ, per germline. The CDR3 sequence is 15 residues long. The DNA for the CDR3 is TGCGCCAGCAGCTTGGGAGGACAGGGAGGGACTGAAGCTTTCTTT. Residues: CASSLGGQGGTEAFF.

The chain uses TRBV5-1 and TRBJ1-1; no clear D gene. CDR3 length: 14 amino acids. Trimming removed 0 bases at V and 2 bases at J, with 8 bases between. Germline CDR1 and CDR2: SGHRS and YFSETQ. CDR3 bases: TGCGCCAGCAGCTTGGCCATTCCCAACACTGAAGCTTTCTTT. It codes for CASSLAIPNTEAFF.

This clonotype appeared many times. This chain joins TRBV15 and TRBJ2-1; 7 positions agree with TRBD1. Per the germline V gene, CDR1 is LNHNV and CDR2 is YYDKDF (reference sequence). This CDR3 region has 15 residues. J was trimmed by 4 bases and V by 0 bases; bases with no gene match: 3. DNA of the CDR3: TGTGCCACCAGCAGAGACCTGACAGGGTACAATGAGCAGTTCTTC. This translates into CATSRDLTGYNEQFF.

The chain employs TRBV20-1 and TRBJ2-7; 10 bases match TRBD2. The CDR3 length is 14 residues. Germline V lookup: CDR1 DFQATT, CDR2 SNEGSKA (reference sequence). Germline trimming cut 0 bases from V and 9 bases from J; bases unmatched to any gene: 8. CDR3 residues: CSAREWGLANGQYF. Written as DNA, the CDR3 is TGCAGTGCTAGAGAGTGGGGACTAGCGAATGGGCAGTACTTC.

The chain employs TRBV20-1 and TRBJ2-1; tentative D call: TRBD1 (5 bases). The V end lost 1 base, the J end lost 1 base, and 8 bases lay between the germline ends. The CDR3 covers 14 residues. CDR1 and CDR2 from the germline V gene are DFQATT and SNEGSKA (reference sequence). CDR3 residues: CSARVTDSYNEQFF. In nucleotides, the CDR3 is TGCAGTGCTAGAGTGACAGATTCCTACAATGAGCAGTTCTTC.